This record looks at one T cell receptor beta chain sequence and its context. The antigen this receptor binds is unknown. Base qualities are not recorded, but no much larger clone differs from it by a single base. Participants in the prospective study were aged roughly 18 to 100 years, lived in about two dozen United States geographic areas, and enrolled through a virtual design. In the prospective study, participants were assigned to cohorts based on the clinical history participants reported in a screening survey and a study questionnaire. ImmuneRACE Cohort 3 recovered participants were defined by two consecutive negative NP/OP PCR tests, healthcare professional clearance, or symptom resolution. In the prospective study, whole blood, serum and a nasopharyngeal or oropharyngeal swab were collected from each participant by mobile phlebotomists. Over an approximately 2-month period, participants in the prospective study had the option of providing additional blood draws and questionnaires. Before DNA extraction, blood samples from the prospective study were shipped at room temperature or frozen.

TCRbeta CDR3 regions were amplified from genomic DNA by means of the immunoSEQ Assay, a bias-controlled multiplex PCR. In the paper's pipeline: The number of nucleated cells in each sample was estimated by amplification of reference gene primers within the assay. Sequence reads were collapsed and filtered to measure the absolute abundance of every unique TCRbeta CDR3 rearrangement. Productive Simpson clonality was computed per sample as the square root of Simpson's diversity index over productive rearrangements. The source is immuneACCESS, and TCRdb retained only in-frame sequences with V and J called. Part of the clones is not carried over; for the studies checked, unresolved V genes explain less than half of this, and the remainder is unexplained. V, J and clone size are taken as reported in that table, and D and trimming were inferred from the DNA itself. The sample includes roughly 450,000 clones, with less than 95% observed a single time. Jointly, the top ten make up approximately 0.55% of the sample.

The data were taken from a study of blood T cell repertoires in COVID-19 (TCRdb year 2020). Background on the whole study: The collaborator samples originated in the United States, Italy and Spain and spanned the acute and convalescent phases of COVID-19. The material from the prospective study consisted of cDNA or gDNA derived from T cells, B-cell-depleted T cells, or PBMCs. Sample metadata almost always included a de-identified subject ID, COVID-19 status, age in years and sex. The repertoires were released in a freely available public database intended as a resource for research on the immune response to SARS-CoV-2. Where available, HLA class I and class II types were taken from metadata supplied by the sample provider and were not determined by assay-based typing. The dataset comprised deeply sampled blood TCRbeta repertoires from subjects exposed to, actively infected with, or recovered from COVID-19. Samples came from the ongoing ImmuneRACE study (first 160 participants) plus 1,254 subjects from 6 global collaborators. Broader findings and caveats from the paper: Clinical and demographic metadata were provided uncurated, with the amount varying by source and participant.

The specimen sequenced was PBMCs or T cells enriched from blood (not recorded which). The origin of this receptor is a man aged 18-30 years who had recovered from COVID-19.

The CDR3 protein is CASSIAFAGKYGYTF. The DNA reads TGTGCCAGTAGTATCGCCTTCGCAGGGAAGTATGGCTACACCTTC. Here the chain combines TRBV19 and TRBJ1-2, with a tentative D gene TRBD1 over 5 matching bases. V and J are truncated by 3 bases and 5 bases respectively, leaving an intervening sequence of 16 bases. Including cysteine and phenylalanine, the CDR3 has 15 amino acids. Only the CDR3 region is kept as DNA, spanning 45 bases read in frame from base 1. The germline V gene (reference sequence) sets CDR1 to LNHDA and CDR2 to SQIVND.